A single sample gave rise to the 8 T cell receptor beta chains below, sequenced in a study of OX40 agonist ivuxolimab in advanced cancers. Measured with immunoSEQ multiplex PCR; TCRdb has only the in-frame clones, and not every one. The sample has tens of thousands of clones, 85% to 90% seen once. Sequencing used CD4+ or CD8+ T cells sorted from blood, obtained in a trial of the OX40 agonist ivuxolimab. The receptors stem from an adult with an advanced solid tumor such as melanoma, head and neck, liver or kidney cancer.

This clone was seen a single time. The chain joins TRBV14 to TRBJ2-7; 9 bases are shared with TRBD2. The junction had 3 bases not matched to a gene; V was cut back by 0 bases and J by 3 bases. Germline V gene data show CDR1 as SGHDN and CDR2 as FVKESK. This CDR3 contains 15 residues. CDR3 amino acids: CASSQDPSGVYEQYF. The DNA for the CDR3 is TGTGCCAGCAGCCAAGATCCTAGCGGGGTCTACGAGCAGTACTTC.

CDR3 sequence (DNA): TGTGCCAGCAGCTTGGAGCTATTGTCGGGACCAAACAATGAGCAGTTCTTC. As protein: CASSLELLSGPNNEQFF. The V and J genes are TRBV5-6 and TRBJ2-1, with D perhaps given as TRBD1 or TRBD2 (5 bases each). Per the germline V gene, CDR1 is SGHDT and CDR2 is YYEEEE. The CDR3 is made up of 17 amino acids. V was shortened by 0 bases and J by 5 bases, with 18 bases between the two germline ends.

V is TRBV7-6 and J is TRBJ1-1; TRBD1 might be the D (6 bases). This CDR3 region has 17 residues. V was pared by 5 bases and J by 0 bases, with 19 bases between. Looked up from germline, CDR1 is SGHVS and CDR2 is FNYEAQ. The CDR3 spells CASSPGGGGGMNTEAFF. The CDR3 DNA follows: TGTGCCAGCAGCCCTGGTGGGGGGGGCGGTATGAACACTGAAGCTTTCTTT.

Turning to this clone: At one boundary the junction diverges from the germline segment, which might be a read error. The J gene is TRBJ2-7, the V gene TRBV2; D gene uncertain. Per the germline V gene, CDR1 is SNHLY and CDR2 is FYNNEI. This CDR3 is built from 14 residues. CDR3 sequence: CASSPGVTSNEQYF. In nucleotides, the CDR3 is TGTGCCAGCAGCCCAGGCGTCACCTCCAACGAGCAGTACTTC.

CDR3 region: CASSLLGLAGAGNEQFF. The CDR3 DNA is TGTGCCAGCAGTTTACTTGGACTAGCGGGAGCGGGGAATGAGCAGTTCTTC. The chain is built from TRBV27 and TRBJ2-1; 13 nucleotides line up with TRBD2. Trimming cost V 2 bases and J 7 bases; bases outside gene matches: 8. Germline CDR1 reads MNHEY; CDR2 reads SMNVEV (reference sequence). The CDR3 is made up of 17 amino acids.

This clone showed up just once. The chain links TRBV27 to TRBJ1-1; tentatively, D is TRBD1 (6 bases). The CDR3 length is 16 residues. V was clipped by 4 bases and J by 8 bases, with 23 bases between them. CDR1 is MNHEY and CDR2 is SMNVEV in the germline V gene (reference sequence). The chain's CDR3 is CASSSRTENILKEAFF. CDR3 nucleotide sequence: TGTGCCAGCAGTTCAAGGACAGAGAATATCCTAAAAGAAGCTTTCTTT.

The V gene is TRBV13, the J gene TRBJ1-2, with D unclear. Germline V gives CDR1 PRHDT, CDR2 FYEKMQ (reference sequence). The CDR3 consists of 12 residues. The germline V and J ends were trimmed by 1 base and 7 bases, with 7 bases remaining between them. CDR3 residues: CASSLEMVGYTF. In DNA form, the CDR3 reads TGTGCCAGCAGCTTAGAGATGGTTGGCTACACCTTC.

The CDR3 coding sequence is TGTGCCAGCAGCGTAGGAAGGGGAGGTACAGATACGCAGTATTTT. It specifies CASSVGRGGTDTQYF. This rearrangement joins TRBV9 to TRBJ2-3, with a tentative D call TRBD2 (6 bases). Germline CDR1 is SGDLS and CDR2 is YYNGEE. V was cut by 0 bases and J by 3 bases, with 11 bases left in between. The CDR3 is 15 residues long.